This TCR beta chain was found in a study of T-cell reconstitution after alpha-beta-depleted transplantation in children. General study results and limits: Expanded clones from the graft, numbering several hundred, reportedly supplied alpha-beta T cells about two months after transplant. The authors attributed T-cell counts and diversity one year after transplant mostly to newly produced T cells. Where some patients showed high TCRbeta diversity at day 60, it came from recipient T cells and thymic progenitors that had survived.

Unique molecular identifiers were incorporated when the TCRbeta library was constructed. TCRdb ran MiXCR on the PCR reads and lists one entry per CDR3 protein. In the table there are around 300,000 distinct CDR3 sequences, roughly a tenth of which are singletons. CDR1 and CDR2 from the germline V gene are LGHNA and YSLEER. This CDR3 is built from 16 residues. Trimming removed 0 bases from V and 3 bases from J; junction bases left unmatched: 8. In this sample, this clonotype turned up a few times. Its antigen is as yet unknown. The rearrangement joins TRBV4-3 to TRBJ2-7; 7 nucleotides align to TRBD1. The sample here was PBMCs, taken before TCRalphabeta/CD19-depleted stem cell transplant. The sequence was collected from a boy under two years old with acute myeloid leukemia, due to receive a stem cell transplant. CDR3 in DNA: TGCGCCAGCAGCCAAGAGGCGACAGGGCTAGACTACGAGCAGTACTTC. Translated, it gives CASSQEATGLDYEQYF.